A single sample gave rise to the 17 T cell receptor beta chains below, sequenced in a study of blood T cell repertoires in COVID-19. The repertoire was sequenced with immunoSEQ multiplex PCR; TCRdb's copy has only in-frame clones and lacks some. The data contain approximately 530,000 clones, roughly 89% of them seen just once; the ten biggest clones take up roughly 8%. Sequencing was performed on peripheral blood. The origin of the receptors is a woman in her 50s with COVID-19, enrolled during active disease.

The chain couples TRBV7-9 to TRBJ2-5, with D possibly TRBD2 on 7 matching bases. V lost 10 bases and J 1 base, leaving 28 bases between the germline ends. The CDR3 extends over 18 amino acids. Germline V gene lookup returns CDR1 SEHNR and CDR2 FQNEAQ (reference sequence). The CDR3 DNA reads TGTGCCACCCAAGTATACCCTATCGGGGGGCTAAGCCAAGAGACCCAGTACTTC. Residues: CATQVYPIGGLSQETQYF.

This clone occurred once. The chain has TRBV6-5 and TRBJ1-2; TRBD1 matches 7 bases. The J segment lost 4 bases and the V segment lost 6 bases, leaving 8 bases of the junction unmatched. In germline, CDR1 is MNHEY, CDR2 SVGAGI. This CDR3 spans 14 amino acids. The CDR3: CASRQTGSAYGYTF. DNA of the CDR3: TGTGCCAGCAGGCAGACAGGGAGTGCCTATGGCTACACCTTC.

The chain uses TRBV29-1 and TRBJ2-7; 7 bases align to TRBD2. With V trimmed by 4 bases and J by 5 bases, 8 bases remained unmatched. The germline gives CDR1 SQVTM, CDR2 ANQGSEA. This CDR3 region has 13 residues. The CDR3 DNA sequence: TGCAGCGTTGTCGAGTACGCGGGGGACGAGCAGTACTTC. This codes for CSVVEYAGDEQYF.

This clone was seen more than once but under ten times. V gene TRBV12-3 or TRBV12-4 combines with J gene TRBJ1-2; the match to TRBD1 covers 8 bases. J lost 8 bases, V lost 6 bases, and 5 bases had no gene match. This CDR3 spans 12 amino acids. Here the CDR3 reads CASSHGTGGYTF. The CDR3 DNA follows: TGTGCCAGCAGCCACGGGACAGGAGGCTACACCTTC.

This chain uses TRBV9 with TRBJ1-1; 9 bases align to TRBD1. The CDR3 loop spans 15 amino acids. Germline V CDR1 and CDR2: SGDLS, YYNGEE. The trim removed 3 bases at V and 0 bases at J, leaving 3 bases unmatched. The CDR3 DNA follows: TGTGCCAGCAGCGCGGGGACAGGGTTGAACACTGAAGCTTTCTTT. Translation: CASSAGTGLNTEAFF.

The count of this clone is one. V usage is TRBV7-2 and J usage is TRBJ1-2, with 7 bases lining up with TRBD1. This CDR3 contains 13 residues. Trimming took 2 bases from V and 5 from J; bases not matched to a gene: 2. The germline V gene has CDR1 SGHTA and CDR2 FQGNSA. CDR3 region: CASSLWTGYGYTF. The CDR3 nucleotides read TGTGCCAGCAGCTTATGGACAGGATATGGCTACACCTTC.

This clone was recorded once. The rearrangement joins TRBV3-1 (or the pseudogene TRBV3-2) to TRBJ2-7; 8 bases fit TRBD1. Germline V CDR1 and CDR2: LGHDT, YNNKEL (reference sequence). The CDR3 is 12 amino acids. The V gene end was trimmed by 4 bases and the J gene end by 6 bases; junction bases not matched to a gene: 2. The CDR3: CASSLDRGEQYF. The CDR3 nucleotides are TGTGCCAGCAGCCTCGACAGGGGCGAGCAGTACTTC.

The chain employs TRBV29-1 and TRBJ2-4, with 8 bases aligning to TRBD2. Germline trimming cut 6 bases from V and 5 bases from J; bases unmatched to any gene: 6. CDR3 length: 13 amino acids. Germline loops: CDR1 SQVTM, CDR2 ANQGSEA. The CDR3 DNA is TGCAGCGTCCGGCGTAGCGGGGAAAACATTCAGTACTTC. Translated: CSVRRSGENIQYF.

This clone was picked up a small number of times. CDR3 coding DNA: TGTGCCAGCAGCCGAAGACAGGGCGGAGAAAAACTGTTTTTT. The encoded protein is CASSRRQGGEKLFF. The genes are TRBV27 and TRBJ1-4; 7 nucleotides agree with TRBD1. Germline CDR1 is MNHEY and CDR2 is SMNVEV (reference sequence). V lost 6 bases and J lost 8; bases outside the gene matches: 9. The CDR3 runs 14 residues.

The CDR3 DNA follows: TGTGCCTGGAGTGGTTCCCGGGACACTAACACCGGGGAGCTGTTTTTT. It specifies CAWSGSRDTNTGELFF. V and J are TRBV30 and TRBJ2-2, with D possibly TRBD1 on 6 matching bases. V was clipped by 1 base and J by 2 bases, with 14 bases between them. CDR1 is GTSNPN and CDR2 is SVGIG in the germline V gene (reference sequence). This CDR3 has 16 residues.

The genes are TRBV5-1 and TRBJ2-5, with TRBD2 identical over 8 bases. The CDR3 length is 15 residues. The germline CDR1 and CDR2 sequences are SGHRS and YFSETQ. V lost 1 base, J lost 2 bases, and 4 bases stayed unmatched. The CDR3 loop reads CASSLSPSGQETQYF. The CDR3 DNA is TGCGCCAGCAGCTTGTCCCCTAGCGGGCAAGAGACCCAGTACTTC.

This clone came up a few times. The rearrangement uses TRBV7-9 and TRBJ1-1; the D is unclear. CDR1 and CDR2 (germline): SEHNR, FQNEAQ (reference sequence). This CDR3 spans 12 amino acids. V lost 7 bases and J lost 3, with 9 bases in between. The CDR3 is CASNLADTEAFF. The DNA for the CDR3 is TGTGCCAGCAACTTGGCGGACACTGAAGCTTTCTTT.

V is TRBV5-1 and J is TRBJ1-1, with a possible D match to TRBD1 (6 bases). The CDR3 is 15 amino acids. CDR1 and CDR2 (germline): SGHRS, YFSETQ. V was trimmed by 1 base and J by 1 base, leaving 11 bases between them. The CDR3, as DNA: TGCGCCAGCAGCTTGAGGACAGCCCAGAACACTGAAGCTTTCTTT. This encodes CASSLRTAQNTEAFF.

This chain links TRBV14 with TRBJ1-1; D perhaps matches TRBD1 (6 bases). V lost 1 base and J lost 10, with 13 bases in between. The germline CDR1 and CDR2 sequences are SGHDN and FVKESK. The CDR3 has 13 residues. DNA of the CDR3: TGTGCCAGCAGCCAAGGTAGCAGGGGATCAGCTTTCTTT. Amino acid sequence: CASSQGSRGSAFF.

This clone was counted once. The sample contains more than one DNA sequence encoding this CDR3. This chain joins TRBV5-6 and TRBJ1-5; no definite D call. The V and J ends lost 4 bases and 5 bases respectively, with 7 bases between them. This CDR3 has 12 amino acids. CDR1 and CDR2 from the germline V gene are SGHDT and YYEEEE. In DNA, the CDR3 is TGTGCCAGCAGCCTGGGAGATCAGCCCCAGCATTTT. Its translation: CASSLGDQPQHF.

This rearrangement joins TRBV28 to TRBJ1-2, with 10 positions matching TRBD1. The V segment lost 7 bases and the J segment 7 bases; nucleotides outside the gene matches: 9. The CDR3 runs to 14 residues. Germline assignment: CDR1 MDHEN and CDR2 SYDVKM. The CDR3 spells CASTRTGGLVGYTF. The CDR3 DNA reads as TGTGCCAGCACTAGGACAGGGGGTTTAGTTGGCTACACCTTC.

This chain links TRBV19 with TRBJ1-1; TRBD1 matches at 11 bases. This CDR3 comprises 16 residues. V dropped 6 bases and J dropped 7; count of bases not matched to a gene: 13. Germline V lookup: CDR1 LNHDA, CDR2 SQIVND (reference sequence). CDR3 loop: CASSGDRGFDDGEAFF. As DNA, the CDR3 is TGTGCCAGTAGCGGGGACAGGGGGTTTGATGACGGTGAAGCTTTCTTT.